This entry is about one T cell receptor beta chain. In the authors' methods: Amplification with reference gene primers provided the estimates of nucleated cell counts. Profiled with immunoSEQ multiplex PCR; TCRdb holds only in-frame clones, not every one. V and J calls and clone size are copied from that table; D and trimming were computed from the DNA. The repertoire includes roughly 80,000 clones, 88% of them detected once, and about 5.3% sits in the top ten. This entry comes from a study of blood T cell repertoires in COVID-19. Sequencing was done on a sample of peripheral blood. The sequence came from a man aged 45 to 65 with active COVID-19.

The CDR3 reads CASSQLSLAGYSGSYNEQFF. CDR3 DNA: TGCGCCAGCAGCCAACTAAGTCTAGCGGGATATTCGGGGTCCTACAATGAGCAGTTCTTC. The chain carries TRBV4-1 and TRBJ2-1; 9 nucleotides line up with TRBD2. This CDR3 is 20 amino acids long. Germline values: CDR1 MGHRA, CDR2 YSYEKL. V trimming: 2 bases; J trimming: 1 base; junction bases outside the gene matches: 15.